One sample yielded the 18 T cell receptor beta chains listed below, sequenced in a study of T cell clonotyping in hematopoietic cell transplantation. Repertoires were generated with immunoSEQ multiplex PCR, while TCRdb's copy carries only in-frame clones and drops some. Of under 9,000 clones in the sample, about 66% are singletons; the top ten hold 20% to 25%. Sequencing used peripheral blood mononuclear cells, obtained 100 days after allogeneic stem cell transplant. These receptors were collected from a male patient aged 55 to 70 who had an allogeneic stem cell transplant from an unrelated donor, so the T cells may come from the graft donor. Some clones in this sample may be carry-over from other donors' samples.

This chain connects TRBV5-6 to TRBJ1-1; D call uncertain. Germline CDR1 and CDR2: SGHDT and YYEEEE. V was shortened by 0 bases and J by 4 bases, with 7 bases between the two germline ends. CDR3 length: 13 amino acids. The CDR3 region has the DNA TGTGCCAGCAGCTTGGTAGGGAGCACTGAAGCTTTCTTT. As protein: CASSLVGSTEAFF.

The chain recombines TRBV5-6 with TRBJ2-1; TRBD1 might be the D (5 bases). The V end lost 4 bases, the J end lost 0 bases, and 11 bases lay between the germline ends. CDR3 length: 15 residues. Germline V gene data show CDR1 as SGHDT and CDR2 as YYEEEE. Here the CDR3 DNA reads TGTGCCAGCAGCGACCTGACAGACTCCTACAATGAGCAGTTCTTC. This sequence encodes CASSDLTDSYNEQFF.

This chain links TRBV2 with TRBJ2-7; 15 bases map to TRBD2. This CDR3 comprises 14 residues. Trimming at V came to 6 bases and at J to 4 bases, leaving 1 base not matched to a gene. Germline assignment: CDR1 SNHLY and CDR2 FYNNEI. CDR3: CASRGTSGRYEQYF. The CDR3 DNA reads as TGTGCCAGCAGGGGGACTAGCGGGAGGTACGAGCAGTACTTC. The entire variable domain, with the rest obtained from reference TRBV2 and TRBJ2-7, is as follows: EPEVTQTPSHQVTQMGQEVILRCVPISNHLYFYWYRQILGQKVEFLVSFYNNEISEKSEIFDDQFSVERPDGSNFTLKIRSTKLEDSAMYFCASRGTSGRYEQYFGPGTRLTVT.

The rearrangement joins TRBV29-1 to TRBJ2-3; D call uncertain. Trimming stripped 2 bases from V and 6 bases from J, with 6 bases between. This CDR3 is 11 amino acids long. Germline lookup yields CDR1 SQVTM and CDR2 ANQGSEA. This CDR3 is CSVERRDTQYF. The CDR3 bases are TGCAGCGTTGAAAGACGGGATACGCAGTATTTT.

CDR3 protein: CASSYYAGSTDTQYF. In DNA form, the CDR3 reads TGTGCCAGCAGTTACTACGCGGGGAGCACAGATACGCAGTATTTT. V gene TRBV6-5 combines with J gene TRBJ2-3; possibly TRBD2 for D (6 bases). The ends were cut back, 1 base at V and 0 bases at J, with 8 bases in the middle. This CDR3 contains 15 residues. Germline CDR1 reads MNHEY; CDR2 reads SVGAGI.

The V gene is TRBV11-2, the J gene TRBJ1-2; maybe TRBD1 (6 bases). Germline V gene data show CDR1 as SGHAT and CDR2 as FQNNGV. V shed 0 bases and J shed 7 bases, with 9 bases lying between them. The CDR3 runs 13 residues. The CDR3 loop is CASSLEGASGYTF. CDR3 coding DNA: TGTGCCAGCAGCTTAGAGGGGGCTTCTGGCTACACCTTC.

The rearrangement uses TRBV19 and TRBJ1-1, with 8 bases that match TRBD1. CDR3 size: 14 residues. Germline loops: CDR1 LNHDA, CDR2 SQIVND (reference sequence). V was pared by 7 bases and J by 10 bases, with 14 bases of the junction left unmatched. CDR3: CASTPRRFGQGAFF. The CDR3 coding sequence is TGTGCCAGTACCCCACGAAGGTTTGGACAGGGAGCTTTCTTT. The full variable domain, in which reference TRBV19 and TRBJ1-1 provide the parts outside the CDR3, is DGGITQSPKYLFRKEGQNVTLSCEQNLNHDAMYWYRQDPGQGLRLIYYSQIVNDFQKGDIAEGYSVSREKKESFPLTVTSAQKNPTAFYLCASTPRRFGQGAFFGQGTRLTVV.

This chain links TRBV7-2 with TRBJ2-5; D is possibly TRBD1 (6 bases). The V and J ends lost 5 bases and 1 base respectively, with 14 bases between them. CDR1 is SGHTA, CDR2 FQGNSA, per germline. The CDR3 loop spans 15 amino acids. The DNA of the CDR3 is TGTGCCAGCAGCGTACAGGGAATCTCCCAAGAGACCCAGTACTTC. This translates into CASSVQGISQETQYF.

CDR3 nucleotide sequence: TGCAGCGTTGAAGATCCCCATTACTACGAGCAGTACTTC. Its translation is CSVEDPHYYEQYF. V gene TRBV29-1 combines with J gene TRBJ2-7; no clear D. CDR3 length equals 13 residues. Germline V gene lookup returns CDR1 SQVTM and CDR2 ANQGSEA. Trimming removed 0 bases at V and 3 bases at J, with 9 bases between.

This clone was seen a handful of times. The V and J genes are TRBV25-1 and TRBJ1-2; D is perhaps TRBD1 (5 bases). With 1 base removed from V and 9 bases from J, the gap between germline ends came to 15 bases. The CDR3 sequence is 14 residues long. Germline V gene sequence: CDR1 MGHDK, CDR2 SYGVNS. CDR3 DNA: TGTGCCAGCAGTGAATCAGGGACGAAAACCCGCTACACCTTC. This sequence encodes CASSESGTKTRYTF.

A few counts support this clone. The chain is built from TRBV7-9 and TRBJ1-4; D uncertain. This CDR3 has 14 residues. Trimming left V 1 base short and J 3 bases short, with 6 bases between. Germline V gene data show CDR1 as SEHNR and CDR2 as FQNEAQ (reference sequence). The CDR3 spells CASSLGTANEKLFF. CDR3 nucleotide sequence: TGTGCCAGCAGCTTAGGCACAGCTAATGAAAAACTGTTTTTT.

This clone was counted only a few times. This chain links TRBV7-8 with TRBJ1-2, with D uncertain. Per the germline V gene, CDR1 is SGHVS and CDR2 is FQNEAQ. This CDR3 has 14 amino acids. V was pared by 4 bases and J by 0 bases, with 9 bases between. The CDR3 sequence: CASSSGSTNYGYTF. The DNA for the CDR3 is TGTGCCAGCAGCTCCGGGTCTACTAACTATGGCTACACCTTC.

The CDR3 sequence: CASSSRTGDYEQYF. In DNA, the CDR3 is TGTGCCAGCAGCTCCCGGACTGGCGACTACGAGCAGTACTTC. The genes are TRBV5-4 and TRBJ2-7, with a tentative D call TRBD2 (5 bases). The V gene lost 3 bases and the J gene lost 3 bases, with 13 bases spanning the gap. Germline V CDR1 and CDR2: SGHNT, YYREEE (reference sequence). CDR3 length: 14 residues.

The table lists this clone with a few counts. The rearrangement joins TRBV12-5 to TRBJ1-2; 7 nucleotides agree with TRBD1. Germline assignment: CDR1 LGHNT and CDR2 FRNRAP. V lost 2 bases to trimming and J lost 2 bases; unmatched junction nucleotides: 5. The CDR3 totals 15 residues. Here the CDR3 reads CASGLPTTGNYGYTF. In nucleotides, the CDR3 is TGTGCTAGTGGTTTGCCAACGACAGGGAACTATGGCTACACCTTC.

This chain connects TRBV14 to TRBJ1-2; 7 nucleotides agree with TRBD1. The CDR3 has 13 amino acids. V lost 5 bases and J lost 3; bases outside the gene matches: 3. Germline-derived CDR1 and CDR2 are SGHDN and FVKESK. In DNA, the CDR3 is TGTGCCAGCAGCTTTGGACAGGACTATGGCTACACCTTC. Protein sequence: CASSFGQDYGYTF. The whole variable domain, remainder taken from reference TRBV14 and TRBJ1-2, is EAGVTQFPSHSVIEKGQTVTLRCDPISGHDNLYWYRRVMGKEIKFLLHFVKESKQDESGMPNNRFLAERTGGTYSTLKVQPAELEDSGVYFCASSFGQDYGYTFGSGTRLTVV.

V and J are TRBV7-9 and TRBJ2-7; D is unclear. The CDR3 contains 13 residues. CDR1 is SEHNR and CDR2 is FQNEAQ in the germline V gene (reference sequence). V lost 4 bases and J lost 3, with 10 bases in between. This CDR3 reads CASSSPPGYEQYF. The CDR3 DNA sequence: TGTGCCAGCAGCTCCCCTCCGGGCTACGAGCAGTACTTC.

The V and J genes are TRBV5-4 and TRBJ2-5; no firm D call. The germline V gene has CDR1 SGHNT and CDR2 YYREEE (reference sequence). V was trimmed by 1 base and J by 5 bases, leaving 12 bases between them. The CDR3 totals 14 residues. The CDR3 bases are TGTGCCAGCAGCTTGTTTTCTTCCCCCGAGACCCAGTACTTC. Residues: CASSLFSSPETQYF. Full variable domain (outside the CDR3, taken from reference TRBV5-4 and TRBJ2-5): ETGVTQSPTHLIKTRGQQVTLRCSSQSGHNTVSWYQQALGQGPQFIFQYYREEENGRGNFPPRFSGLQFPNYSSELNVNALELDDSALYLCASSLFSSPETQYFGPGTRLLVL.

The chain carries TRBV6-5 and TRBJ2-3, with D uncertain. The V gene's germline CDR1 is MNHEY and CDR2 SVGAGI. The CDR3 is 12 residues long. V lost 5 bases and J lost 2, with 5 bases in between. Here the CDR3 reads CASSQITDTQYF. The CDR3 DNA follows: TGTGCCAGCAGTCAGATCACAGATACGCAGTATTTT.